The 18 T cell receptor beta chains given below trace back to one sample, sequenced in a study of human CD8 memory T cell subsets (dated by TCRdb to 2020 to 2021). The reads were generated on a NextSeq 550. A Human TCR Profiling Kit was used to prepare UMI-labeled 5' RACE TCRbeta libraries. One entry per CDR3 protein sequence results from the TCRdb reprocessing of the reads, with DNA left out. The table of this sample itemizes around 10,000 distinct CDR3 sequences. Roughly 20% of the sample is taken by the ten largest. The sequencing input was CD8+ stem-like memory T cells (TSCM and TCM) sorted from PBMCs. In the paper's terms, the cell subset or site label means: stem-like memory CD8 T cells (TSTEM), CCR7+ PD-1- TIGIT-. These receptors were collected from a human donor in good health.

The chain links TRBV11-2 to TRBJ2-1; the D call from TCRdb, TRBD2, cannot be confirmed without DNA. Germline CDR1 SGHAT, CDR2 FQNNGV. CDR3 length: 18 amino acids. CDR3 in amino acids: CASSPFSASGSSYNEQFF.

The chain recombines TRBV29-1 with TRBJ2-1; TCRdb designates TRBD1, a call that cannot be tested without DNA. CDR3 length: 13 residues. Germline values: CDR1 SQVTM, CDR2 ANQGSEA. CDR3 loop: CSVAPPGGNEQFF.

This clonotype is labeled medium-sized based on frequency. This sequence joins TRBV7-9 and TRBJ2-7; TCRdb reports TRBD2, a call that lacks DNA to check it against. Germline lookup yields CDR1 SEHNR and CDR2 FQNEAQ (reference sequence). The CDR3 covers 13 residues. The CDR3 loop reads CASSDSGRAEQYF.

J is TRBJ2-2 and V is TRBV30. This CDR3 has 13 residues. The germline gives CDR1 GTSNPN, CDR2 SVGIG (reference sequence). CDR3 residues: CAWSARNTGELFF.

J is TRBJ2-3 and V is TRBV13; the D call of TRBD2 rests on TCRdb alone, since no DNA is present to check it. The CDR3 covers 15 residues. Germline V gene data show CDR1 as PRHDT and CDR2 as FYEKMQ (reference sequence). This chain's CDR3 is CASTKQGLLTDTQYF. The full variable domain, with the rest looked up from reference TRBV13 and TRBJ2-3, is AAGVIQSPRHLIKEKRETATLKCYPIPRHDTVYWYQQGPGQDPQFLISFYEKMQSDKGSIPDRFSAQQFSDYHSELNMSSLELGDSALYFCASTKQGLLTDTQYFGPGTRLTVL.

By frequency, this clonotype registers large. The chain recombines TRBV19 with TRBJ1-1; as DNA is missing, the TRBD1 call by TCRdb cannot be tested. Germline CDR1 is LNHDA and CDR2 is SQIVND (reference sequence). The CDR3 consists of 14 residues. The CDR3 reads CASNEGARFHEAFF.

By frequency, this clonotype registers medium-sized. The chain uses TRBV20-1 and TRBJ1-1; there is no DNA to check the TCRdb D call of TRBD1. Germline values: CDR1 DFQATT, CDR2 SNEGSKA (reference sequence). The CDR3 runs 16 residues. CDR3 region: CSARDGAGGSDTEAFF.

This sequence joins TRBV29-1 and TRBJ2-1; the D call from TCRdb, TRBD1, cannot be confirmed without DNA. This CDR3 is 14 amino acids long. Germline V CDR1 and CDR2: SQVTM, ANQGSEA. This chain's CDR3 is CSVLAGTGYNEQFF.

The V and J genes are TRBV27 and TRBJ2-3; no DNA is available, so the TRBD1 call from TCRdb remains unchecked. The length of the CDR3 is 13 residues. CDR1 and CDR2 (germline): MNHEY, SMNVEV (reference sequence). Here the CDR3 reads CASSYGTTDTQYF.

Measured by frequency, this clonotype is medium-sized. The J gene is TRBJ2-5, the V gene TRBV7-9. The V gene's germline CDR1 is SEHNR and CDR2 FQNEAQ (reference sequence). The CDR3 loop spans 14 amino acids. The CDR3 protein is CASSLKIWPETQYF. Together with reference TRBV7-9 and TRBJ2-5, the CDR3 gives the full variable domain: DTGVSQNPRHKITKRGQNVTFRCDPISEHNRLYWYRQTLGQGPEFLTYFQNEAQLEKSRLLSDRFSAERPKGSFSTLEIQRTEQGDSAMYLCASSLKIWPETQYFGPGTRLLVL.

The chain combines TRBV29-1 with TRBJ2-7; no DNA is available, so the TRBD1 call from TCRdb remains unchecked. CDR1 SQVTM and CDR2 ANQGSEA come from the germline V gene. The CDR3 length is 15 residues. This CDR3 reads CSVEKRDREATEQYF.

This chain joins TRBV29-1 and TRBJ2-7; no DNA is available, so the TRBD1 call from TCRdb remains unchecked. This CDR3 contains 12 residues. Germline V lookup: CDR1 SQVTM, CDR2 ANQGSEA. The CDR3 sequence is CSVQLQGYEQYF.

This clonotype is deemed medium-sized (0.01 to 0.1%) by its frequency. This chain links TRBV27 with TRBJ1-3; TCRdb indicates TRBD1, and absent DNA this call remains unverified. CDR1 is MNHEY, CDR2 SMNVEV, per germline (reference sequence). The CDR3 runs 14 residues. The chain's CDR3 is CASRQGFSGNTIYF.

The chain carries TRBV6-2 or TRBV6-3 and TRBJ2-5; the TCRdb D gene call, TRBD2, has no DNA to confirm it. The germline V gene has CDR1 MNHEY and CDR2 SVGEGT. The CDR3 is made up of 13 amino acids. This CDR3 reads CASRDLAEETQYF.

The chain carries TRBV7-7 and TRBJ2-3. CDR1 and CDR2 (germline): SSHAT, FNYEAQ (reference sequence). This CDR3 is 15 amino acids long. The CDR3 is CASSFALASSDTQYF.

The chain is built from TRBV2 and TRBJ1-5; TCRdb designates TRBD1, a call that cannot be tested without DNA. CDR3 length equals 14 residues. CDR1 and CDR2 from the germline V gene are SNHLY and FYNNEI. CDR3 in amino acids: CASRGQGLDQPQHF.

The rearrangement links TRBV20-1 to TRBJ2-7. Per the germline V gene, CDR1 is DFQATT and CDR2 is SNEGSKA (reference sequence). CDR3 length equals 16 residues. The CDR3 protein is CSARDTSGRSSYEQYF.

This rearrangement joins TRBV27 to TRBJ1-1; TCRdb designates TRBD1, a call that cannot be tested without DNA. The CDR3 runs 15 residues. Germline V gene data show CDR1 as MNHEY and CDR2 as SMNVEV (reference sequence). The CDR3 here is CASSPGTGSNTEAFF.